Below are 16 T cell receptor beta chains sequenced from a single sample in a study of Graves' ophthalmopathy and Graves' hyperthyroidism. Amplification targeted the TCR beta CDR3 regions, with RNA transcripts as the source material. An initial RT-PCR round employing HTBI primers preceded a second-round multiplex PCR. TCRdb processed the multiplex PCR reads anew with MiXCR; each CDR3 protein has one entry. The data show hundreds of thousands of distinct CDR3 sequences, about a fifth seen once. Material: peripheral blood. The receptors shown here come from a woman under 30 with stable Graves' hyperthyroidism. Some clones in this sample may be carry-over from other donors' samples.

This clonotype has ten or more counts. The chain employs TRBV5-4 and TRBJ1-2; 8 positions match TRBD1. J gave up 5 bases and V 1 base, and 4 bases lay outside the gene matches. Germline loops: CDR1 SGHNT, CDR2 YYREEE (reference sequence). The CDR3 has 14 amino acids. This chain's CDR3 is CASSLRQGIYGYTF. Here the CDR3 DNA reads TGTGCCAGCAGCTTGAGACAGGGGATTTATGGCTACACCTTC.

Of note for this clonotype: A much larger clone sits a single nucleotide away, making a read error possible. The conserved closing phenylalanine or tryptophan is absent in this CDR3, likely reflecting a read error. The chain links TRBV28 to TRBJ1-5; D not resolved. The germline V and J ends were trimmed by 6 bases and 9 bases, with 15 bases remaining between them. The V gene's germline CDR1 is MDHEN and CDR2 SYDVKM. The CDR3 length is 13 residues. The CDR3 sequence: CASSLGVRRPQHL. CDR3 nucleotides: TGTGCCAGCAGCCTCGGAGTTCGGCGGCCCCAGCATCTT.

This clonotype was counted at least ten times. V is TRBV5-1 and J is TRBJ1-2, with D unresolved. The length of the CDR3 is 16 residues. V was clipped by 0 bases and J by 2 bases, with 14 bases between them. Germline CDR1 SGHRS, CDR2 YFSETQ. The CDR3 loop is CASSLGRPGLNYGYTF. The CDR3 DNA follows: TGCGCCAGCAGCTTGGGTCGCCCGGGGTTGAACTATGGCTACACCTTC.

This clonotype was picked up one time. A clone one base away is much larger, so this may be a read error. The chain is built from TRBV24-1 and TRBJ2-2; D possibly corresponds to TRBD2 (6 bases). Germline assignment: CDR1 KGHDR and CDR2 SFDVKD. The CDR3 totals 13 residues. CDR3 sequence (DNA): TGTGCCACCAGTACGGGGAGGACCGGGGAGCTGTGTTTT. The encoded protein is CATSTGRTGELCF.

CDR3 nucleotide sequence: TGTGCCAGCAGTTTAGGGCCGCCGTATAGCAATCAGCCCCAGCATTTT. Amino acids: CASSLGPPYSNQPQHF. The chain employs TRBV12-3 or TRBV12-4 and TRBJ1-5; no firm D call. The CDR3 is 16 residues long. V was cut by 1 base and J by 0 bases, with 10 bases left in between.

A note on this clonotype: The CDR3 does not end in the conserved phenylalanine or tryptophan, so this is likely a read error. The chain has TRBV12-3 or TRBV12-4 and TRBJ1-1, with D tentatively TRBD1 (5 bases). Trimming left V 3 bases short and J 0 bases short, with 14 bases between. The CDR3 runs 16 residues. CDR3 protein: CASSLGTDSLNTEAFY. The DNA of the CDR3 is TGTGCCAGCAGTTTGGGGACTGACAGCCTGAACACTGAAGCTTTCTAT.

This clonotype was observed at least ten times. This rearrangement joins TRBV12-3 or TRBV12-4 to TRBJ2-7, with no clear D. V lost 3 bases and J lost 6, with 6 bases in between. This CDR3 spans 11 amino acids. CDR3 bases: TGTGCCAGCAGTTTCACCTCCGAGCAGTACTTC. As protein: CASSFTSEQYF.

The chain employs TRBV12-3 or TRBV12-4 and TRBJ2-7, with no clear D. V was pared by 2 bases and J by 5 bases, with 7 bases between. The CDR3 covers 12 residues. The CDR3 nucleotides are TGTGCCAGCAGTTTAATCACCCACGAGCAGTACTTC. Residues: CASSLITHEQYF.

This clonotype came up many times. This rearrangement joins TRBV19 to TRBJ1-5, with 9 bases fitting TRBD1. V dropped 10 bases and J dropped 2; count of bases not matched to a gene: 15. The CDR3 runs to 17 residues. Germline CDR1 reads LNHDA; CDR2 reads SQIVND (reference sequence). CDR3: CATWGQGAPSRNQPQHF. Written as DNA, the CDR3 is TGTGCCACATGGGGACAGGGCGCCCCATCCCGCAATCAGCCCCAGCATTTT.

The chain employs TRBV30 and TRBJ2-5; 8 bases match TRBD2. CDR3 size: 14 residues. V shed 2 bases, J shed 2 bases, and the junction held 4 bases outside the gene matches. Germline V gene lookup returns CDR1 GTSNPN and CDR2 SVGIG (reference sequence). The CDR3 DNA reads as TGTGCCTGGAGTCCGGGAGGGGGACAAGAGACCCAGTACTTC. This encodes CAWSPGGGQETQYF.

Regarding this clonotype: Given a much more abundant clone one base away, this may be a read error. This sequence joins TRBV5-6 and TRBJ1-6; 11 nucleotides match TRBD1. Germline V gene sequence: CDR1 SGHDT, CDR2 YYEEEE. The CDR3 is 22 amino acids. CDR3 sequence: CASSPGQGETVKDWWDGSHLHF. CDR3 coding DNA: TGTGCCAGCAGCCCGGGACAGGGGGAAACAGTGAAGGATTGGTGGGATGGATCACACCTCCACTTT.

This clonotype came up many times. The V gene is TRBV10-3, the J gene TRBJ1-1; D gene unclear. Germline CDR1 ENHRY, CDR2 SYGVKD. The CDR3 extends over 13 amino acids. Trimming pared 7 bases from V and 3 bases from J, leaving 12 bases between. DNA of the CDR3: TGTGCCATCAAATTCCGAGAAGACACTGAAGCTTTCTTT. It specifies CAIKFREDTEAFF.

This clonotype was seen at least ten times. V is TRBV7-8 and J is TRBJ1-1; D not resolved. V lost 0 bases to trimming and J lost 4 bases, with 9 bases between them. The CDR3 is 14 residues long. Germline-derived CDR1 and CDR2 are SGHVS and FQNEAQ. As DNA, the CDR3 is TGTGCCAGCAGCTTAGCCGTAAAGTTCACTGAAGCTTTCTTT. This codes for CASSLAVKFTEAFF.

This clonotype was seen only a few times. CDR3 in DNA: TGCAGTGCTAGAGTTCCCTCGAGCAATCAGCCCCAGCATTTT. Its protein is CSARVPSSNQPQHF. J is TRBJ1-5 and V is TRBV20-1; D unresolved. Looked up from germline, CDR1 is DFQATT and CDR2 is SNEGSKA (reference sequence). Between the trimmed V and J ends, which lost 1 base and 1 base, there was a span of 8 bases. CDR3 size: 14 residues.

This clonotype was counted ten times or more. This chain joins TRBV20-1 and TRBJ2-5; TRBD1 matches at 7 bases. CDR1 is DFQATT and CDR2 is SNEGSKA in the germline V gene (reference sequence). Trimming cost V 1 base and J 2 bases; bases outside gene matches: 7. This CDR3 comprises 15 residues. The CDR3 nucleotides read TGCAGTGCTAGAGGAGAAGGGGGCTGGCAAGAGACCCAGTACTTC. Encoded protein: CSARGEGGWQETQYF.

The V gene is TRBV7-2, the J gene TRBJ1-1, with 8 bases matching TRBD1. Germline-derived CDR1 and CDR2 are SGHTA and FQGNSA. This CDR3 region has 15 residues. The V gene end was trimmed by 5 bases and the J gene end by 10 bases; junction bases not matched to a gene: 15. The CDR3 reads CASSPEFGTGGGAFF. The CDR3 bases are TGTGCCAGCAGCCCGGAGTTCGGGACAGGTGGAGGAGCTTTCTTT.